This T cell receptor beta chain was captured by sequencing in a study of control samples from healthy donors and cancer patients. TCRdb's copy holds only in-frame clones and misses some; the assay was immunoSEQ multiplex PCR. Of roughly 130,000 clones listed, around nine tenths are singletons. This CDR3 comprises 13 residues. Per the germline V gene, CDR1 is MDHEN and CDR2 is SYDVKM. Trimming removed 2 bases at V and 4 bases at J, with 8 bases between. The chain combines TRBV28 with TRBJ1-1; D uncertain. The sequenced material came from blood. This sequence originates from a man aged 18-30 years in good health. CDR3 bases: TGTGCCAGCAGTTTAGATGAGGTCACTGAAGCTTTCTTT. Protein product: CASSLDEVTEAFF.